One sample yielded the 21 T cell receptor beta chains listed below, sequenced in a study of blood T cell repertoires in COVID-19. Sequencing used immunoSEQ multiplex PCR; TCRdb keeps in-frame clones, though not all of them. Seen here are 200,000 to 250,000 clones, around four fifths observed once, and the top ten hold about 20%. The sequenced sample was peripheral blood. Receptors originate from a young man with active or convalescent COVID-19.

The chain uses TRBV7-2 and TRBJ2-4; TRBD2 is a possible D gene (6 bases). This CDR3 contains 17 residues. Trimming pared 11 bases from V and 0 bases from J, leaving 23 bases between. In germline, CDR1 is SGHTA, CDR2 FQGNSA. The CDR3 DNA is TGTGCCGGAATAGGAGGTAGAGCGGGTCGAGCCAAAAACATTCAGTACTTC. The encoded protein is CAGIGGRAGRAKNIQYF.

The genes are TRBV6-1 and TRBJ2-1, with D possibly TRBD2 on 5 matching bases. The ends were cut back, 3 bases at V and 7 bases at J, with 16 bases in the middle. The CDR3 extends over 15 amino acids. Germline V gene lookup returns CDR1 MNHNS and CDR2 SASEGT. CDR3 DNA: TGTGCCAGCAGTGACGCTAGCCACCCCTTGAATGAGCAGTTCTTC. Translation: CASSDASHPLNEQFF.

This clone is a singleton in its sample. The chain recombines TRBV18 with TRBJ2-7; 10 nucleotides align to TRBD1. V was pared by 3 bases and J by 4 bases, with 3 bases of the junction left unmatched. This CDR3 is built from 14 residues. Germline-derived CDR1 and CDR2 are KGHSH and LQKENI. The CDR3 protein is CASSPGGQGYEQYF. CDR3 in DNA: TGTGCCAGCTCACCGGGGGGACAGGGGTACGAGCAGTACTTC.

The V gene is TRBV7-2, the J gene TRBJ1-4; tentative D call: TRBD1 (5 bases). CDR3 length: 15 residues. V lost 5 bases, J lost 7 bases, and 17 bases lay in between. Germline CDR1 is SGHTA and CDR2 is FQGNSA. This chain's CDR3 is CASSVVGGNLEKLFF. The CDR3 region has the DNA TGTGCCAGCAGCGTTGTGGGGGGGAACCTTGAAAAACTGTTTTTT.

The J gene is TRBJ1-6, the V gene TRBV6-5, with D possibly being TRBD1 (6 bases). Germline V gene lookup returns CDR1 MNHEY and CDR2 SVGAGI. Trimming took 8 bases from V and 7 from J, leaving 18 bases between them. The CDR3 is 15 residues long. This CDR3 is CASCGTTGYNSPLHF. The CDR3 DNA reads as TGTGCCAGCTGCGGCACCACAGGGTACAATTCACCCCTCCACTTT.

CDR3 bases: TGTGCCAGCAGCTTAGCGGTAGGGGATGTTGGTGAAGCTTTCTTT. It specifies CASSLAVGDVGEAFF. This chain uses TRBV7-6 with TRBJ1-1; possibly TRBD1 for D (5 bases). The V end was cut by 0 bases, the J end by 7 bases, with 15 bases between. CDR1 and CDR2 from the germline V gene are SGHVS and FNYEAQ. CDR3 size: 15 residues.

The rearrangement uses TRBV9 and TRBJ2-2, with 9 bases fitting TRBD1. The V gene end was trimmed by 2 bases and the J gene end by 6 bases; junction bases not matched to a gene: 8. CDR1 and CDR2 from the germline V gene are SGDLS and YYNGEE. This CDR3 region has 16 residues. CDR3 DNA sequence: TGTGCCAGCAGCGTGCTACCGGGACAGGGTTCCGGGGAGCTGTTTTTT. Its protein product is CASSVLPGQGSGELFF.

The DNA of the CDR3 is TGCAGTCGTCAGTTGGGAGGAGGACAGGGAAAAATCTATGGCTACACCTTC. As protein: CSRQLGGGQGKIYGYTF. The genes are TRBV29-1 and TRBJ1-2; TRBD1 matches 8 bases. The germline gives CDR1 SQVTM, CDR2 ANQGSEA. The CDR3 extends over 17 amino acids. Together with reference TRBV29-1 and TRBJ1-2, the CDR3 gives the full variable domain: SAVISQKPSRDICQRGTSLTIQCQVDSQVTMMFWYRQQPGQSLTLIATANQGSEATYESGFVIDKFPISRPNLTFSTLTVSNMSPEDSSIYLCSRQLGGGQGKIYGYTFGSGTRLTVV.

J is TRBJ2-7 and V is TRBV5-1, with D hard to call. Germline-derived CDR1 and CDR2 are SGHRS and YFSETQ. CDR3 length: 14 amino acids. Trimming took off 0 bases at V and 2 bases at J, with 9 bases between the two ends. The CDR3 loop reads CASSLVVQPYEQYF. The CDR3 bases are TGCGCCAGCAGCTTGGTGGTACAACCCTACGAGCAGTACTTC.

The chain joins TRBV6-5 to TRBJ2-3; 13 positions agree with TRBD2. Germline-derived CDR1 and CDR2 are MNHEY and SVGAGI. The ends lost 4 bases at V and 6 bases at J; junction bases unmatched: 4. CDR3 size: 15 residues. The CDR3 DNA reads TGTGCCAGCAGTTTTGGACTAGCGGGAGAGGATACGCAGTATTTT. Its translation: CASSFGLAGEDTQYF.

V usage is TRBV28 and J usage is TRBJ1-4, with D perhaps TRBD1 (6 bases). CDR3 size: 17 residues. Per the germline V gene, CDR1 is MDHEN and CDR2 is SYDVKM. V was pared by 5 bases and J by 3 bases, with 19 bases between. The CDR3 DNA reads TGTGCCAGCAGTCCGGTACAGGGCCTACAGGCTAATGAAAAACTGTTTTTT. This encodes CASSPVQGLQANEKLFF.

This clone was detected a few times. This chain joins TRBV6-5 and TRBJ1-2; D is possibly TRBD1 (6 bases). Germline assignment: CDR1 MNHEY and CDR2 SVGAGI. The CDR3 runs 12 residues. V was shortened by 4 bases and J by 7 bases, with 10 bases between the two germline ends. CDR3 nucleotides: TGTGCCAGCAGTTCCCTAGGGGGTGGCTACACCTTC. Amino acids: CASSSLGGGYTF.

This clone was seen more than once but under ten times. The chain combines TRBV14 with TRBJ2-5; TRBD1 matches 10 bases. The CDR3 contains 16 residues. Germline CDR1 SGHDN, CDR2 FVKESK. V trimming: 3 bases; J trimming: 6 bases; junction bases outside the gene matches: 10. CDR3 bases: TGTGCCAGCAGCCACACTGGGACAGGGGATCTTAAGACCCAGTACTTC. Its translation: CASSHTGTGDLKTQYF.

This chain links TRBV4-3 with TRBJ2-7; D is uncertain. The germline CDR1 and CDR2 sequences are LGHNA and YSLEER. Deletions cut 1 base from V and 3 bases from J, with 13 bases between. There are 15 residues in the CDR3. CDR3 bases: TGCGCCAGCAGCCAAGCCCCTGGGCCGTACTACGAGCAGTACTTC. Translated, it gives CASSQAPGPYYEQYF.

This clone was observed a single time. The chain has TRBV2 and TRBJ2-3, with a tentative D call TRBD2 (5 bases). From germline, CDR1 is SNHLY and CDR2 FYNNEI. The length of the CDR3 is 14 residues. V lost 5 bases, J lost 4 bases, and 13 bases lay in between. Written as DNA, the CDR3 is TGTGCCAGCAGTCCCCAGAGGGTCCCAGATACGCAGTATTTT. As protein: CASSPQRVPDTQYF.

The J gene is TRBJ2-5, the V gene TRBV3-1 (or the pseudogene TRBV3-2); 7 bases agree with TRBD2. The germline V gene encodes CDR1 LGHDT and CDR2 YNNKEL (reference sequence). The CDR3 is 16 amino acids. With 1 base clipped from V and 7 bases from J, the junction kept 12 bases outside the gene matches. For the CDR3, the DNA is TGTGCCAGCAGCCAAGGCGGGGGAGCCCTCGGGGGGACCCAGTACTTC. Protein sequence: CASSQGGGALGGTQYF.

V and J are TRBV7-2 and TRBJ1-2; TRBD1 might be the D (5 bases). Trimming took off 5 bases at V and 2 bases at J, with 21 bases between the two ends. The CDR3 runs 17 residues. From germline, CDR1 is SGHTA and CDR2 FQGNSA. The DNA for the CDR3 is TGTGCCAGCAGCCGCCGGGGGTTAGGCGGACAAAACTATGGCTACACCTTC. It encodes CASSRRGLGGQNYGYTF.

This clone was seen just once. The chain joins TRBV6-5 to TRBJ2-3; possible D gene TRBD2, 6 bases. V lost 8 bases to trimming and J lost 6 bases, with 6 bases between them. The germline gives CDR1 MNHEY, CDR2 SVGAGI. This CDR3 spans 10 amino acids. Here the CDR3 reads CASGRDTQYF. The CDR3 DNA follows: TGTGCCAGCGGGAGGGATACGCAGTATTTT.

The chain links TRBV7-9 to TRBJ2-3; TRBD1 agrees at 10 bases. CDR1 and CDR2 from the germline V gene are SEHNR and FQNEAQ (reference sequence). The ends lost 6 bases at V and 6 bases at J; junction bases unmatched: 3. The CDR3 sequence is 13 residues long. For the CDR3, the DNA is TGTGCCAGCAGTGGGGACAGGGGTGATACGCAGTATTTT. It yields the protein CASSGDRGDTQYF. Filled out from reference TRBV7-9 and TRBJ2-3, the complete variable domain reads DTGVSQNPRHKITKRGQNVTFRCDPISEHNRLYWYRQTLGQGPEFLTYFQNEAQLEKSRLLSDRFSAERPKGSFSTLEIQRTEQGDSAMYLCASSGDRGDTQYFGPGTRLTVL.

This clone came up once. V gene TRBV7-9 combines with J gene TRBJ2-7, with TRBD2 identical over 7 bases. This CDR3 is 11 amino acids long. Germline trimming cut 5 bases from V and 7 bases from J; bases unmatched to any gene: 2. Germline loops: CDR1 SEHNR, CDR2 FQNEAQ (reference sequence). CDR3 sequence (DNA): TGTGCCAGCAGCCAGCGGGGAGAGCAGTACTTC. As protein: CASSQRGEQYF.

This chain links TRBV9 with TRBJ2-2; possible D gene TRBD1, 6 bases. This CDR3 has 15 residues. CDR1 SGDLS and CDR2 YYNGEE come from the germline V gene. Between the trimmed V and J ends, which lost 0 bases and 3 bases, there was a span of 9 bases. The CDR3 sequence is CASSVGAGDTGELFF. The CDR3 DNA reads TGTGCCAGCAGCGTAGGGGCAGGGGACACCGGGGAGCTGTTTTTT.